These 31 T cell receptor beta chains share one sample of origin, sequenced in a study of blood T cell repertoires in COVID-19. The assay was immunoSEQ multiplex PCR, and TCRdb's table has in-frame clones only and misses some. The data show 100,000 to 150,000 clones, approximately 80% seen once. Sequencing was done on a sample of peripheral blood. The receptors originated from a man in his 60s with acute or convalescent COVID-19.

V usage is TRBV13 and J usage is TRBJ2-3; TRBD1 matches 9 bases. Germline CDR1 reads PRHDT; CDR2 reads FYEKMQ (reference sequence). The junction had 3 bases not matched to a gene; V was cut back by 4 bases and J by 1 base. This CDR3 contains 15 residues. This CDR3 is CASSYTGGGTDTQYF. The CDR3, as DNA: TGTGCCAGCAGCTACACAGGGGGCGGCACAGATACGCAGTATTTT.

The genes are TRBV5-4 and TRBJ2-2; D perhaps matches TRBD1 (5 bases). This CDR3 spans 14 amino acids. From germline, CDR1 is SGHNT and CDR2 YYREEE (reference sequence). Trimming shortened V by 4 bases and J by 2 bases, and 9 bases separated the two germline ends. The CDR3 loop reads CASSPQGNTGELFF. The CDR3 coding sequence is TGTGCCAGCAGCCCGCAGGGTAACACCGGGGAGCTGTTTTTT.

This clone was observed once. J is TRBJ2-7 and V is TRBV3-1 (or the pseudogene TRBV3-2), with TRBD2 matching 8 bases. Germline assignment: CDR1 LGHDT and CDR2 YNNKEL (reference sequence). The J segment lost 6 bases and the V segment lost 4 bases, leaving 14 bases of the junction unmatched. This CDR3 is built from 16 residues. The DNA for the CDR3 is TGTGCCAGCAGCCCCCCTCCGGGCGGGAGGATAGCCGAGCAGTACTTC. It yields the protein CASSPPPGGRIAEQYF.

The rearrangement uses TRBV11-2 and TRBJ1-6; D call uncertain. The length of the CDR3 is 13 residues. V was shortened by 5 bases and J by 4 bases, with 6 bases between the two germline ends. CDR1 is SGHAT, CDR2 FQNNGV, per germline. CDR3 bases: TGTGCCAGCAGCGAGAGTTATAATTCACCCCTCCACTTT. Translation gives CASSESYNSPLHF.

The rearrangement links TRBV25-1 to TRBJ2-3, with 7 positions matching TRBD2. J lost 4 bases, V lost 8 bases, and 12 bases had no gene match. The length of the CDR3 is 15 residues. Germline V gives CDR1 MGHDK, CDR2 SYGVNS. As DNA, the CDR3 is TGTGCCAGCGCCCCTGAGTTTGCGGGAGCAGATACGCAGTATTTT. Residues: CASAPEFAGADTQYF.

This chain joins TRBV5-1 and TRBJ2-1; 12 nucleotides line up with TRBD2. V dropped 0 bases and J dropped 6; count of bases not matched to a gene: 7. Looked up from germline, CDR1 is SGHRS and CDR2 is YFSETQ. The CDR3 has 17 amino acids. CDR3 amino acids: CASSLEASGRAGNEQFF. CDR3 nucleotide sequence: TGCGCCAGCAGCTTGGAGGCTAGCGGGAGGGCCGGCAATGAGCAGTTCTTC.

The chain employs TRBV10-2 and TRBJ2-7; 10 nucleotides match TRBD2. Germline V gene lookup returns CDR1 WSHSY and CDR2 SAAADI. V dropped 4 bases and J dropped 6; count of bases not matched to a gene: 12. The CDR3 loop spans 16 amino acids. CDR3 region: CASSGRTTSGTGEQYF. The CDR3 bases are TGCGCCAGCAGTGGCAGAACTACTAGCGGGACTGGCGAGCAGTACTTC.

V gene TRBV2 combines with J gene TRBJ2-5; 9 bases line up with TRBD1. The CDR3 spans 15 residues. V was clipped by 4 bases and J by 2 bases; unmatched bases: 5. Per the germline V gene, CDR1 is SNHLY and CDR2 is FYNNEI. CDR3 sequence reads: CASSGDRVRQETQYF. The CDR3 bases are TGTGCCAGCAGTGGGGACAGGGTACGACAAGAGACCCAGTACTTC.

The V and J genes are TRBV28 and TRBJ1-1, with D perhaps TRBD1 (5 bases). The CDR3 runs to 11 residues. Trimming removed 9 bases at V and 8 bases at J, with 13 bases between. The germline V gene encodes CDR1 MDHEN and CDR2 SYDVKM. The CDR3 sequence: CARKGVGEAFF. The CDR3 DNA is TGTGCCAGAAAAGGGGTTGGAGAAGCTTTCTTT.

The V gene is TRBV15, the J gene TRBJ2-1; 8 bases align to TRBD2. The CDR3 sequence is 16 residues long. The germline CDR1 and CDR2 sequences are LNHNV and YYDKDF (reference sequence). Trimming at V came to 1 base and at J to 7 bases, leaving 9 bases not matched to a gene. The CDR3 DNA reads as TGTGCCACCAGCAGAGGAGAGCGGGAGACGAGGAATGAGCAGTTCTTC. Amino acid sequence: CATSRGERETRNEQFF.

The rearrangement uses TRBV21-1 and TRBJ2-3; TRBD1 is the table's D call and was not checked against the DNA. TRBV21-1 is a pseudogene locus. The CDR3 spans 15 residues. The CDR3 DNA reads TGTGCCAGCAGCAAAGGTCCAGGCCGCGCAGATACGCAGTATTTT. Translated: CASSKGPGRADTQYF.

This clone appeared a few times. CDR3 coding DNA: TGTGCCAGCAGTGACAGATATAGCAATCAGCCCCAGCATTTT. It translates to CASSDRYSNQPQHF. The V and J genes are TRBV27 and TRBJ1-5; D possibly corresponds to TRBD1 (5 bases). The V gene's germline CDR1 is MNHEY and CDR2 SMNVEV (reference sequence). The CDR3 is 14 amino acids. Deletions cut 5 bases from V and 0 bases from J, with 8 bases between.

The rearrangement joins TRBV28 to TRBJ2-6; a possible D gene is TRBD2 (6 bases). The CDR3 runs 15 residues. CDR1 is MDHEN, CDR2 SYDVKM, per germline. V was cut by 3 bases and J by 4 bases, with 10 bases left in between. The CDR3 bases are TGTGCCAGCAGTTTCGGAGGGACCGGGGCCAACGTCCTGACTTTC. Its translation is CASSFGGTGANVLTF. Filled out from reference TRBV28 and TRBJ2-6, the complete variable domain reads DVKVTQSSRYLVKRTGEKVFLECVQDMDHENMFWYRQDPGLGLRLIYFSYDVKMKEKGDIPEGYSVSREKKERFSLILESASTNQTSMYLCASSFGGTGANVLTFGAGSRLTVL.

The J gene is TRBJ2-1, the V gene TRBV5-8; a possible D gene is TRBD2 (6 bases). The germline CDR1 and CDR2 sequences are SGHTS and YDEGEE. This CDR3 contains 18 residues. V dropped 3 bases and J dropped 11 bases, with 30 bases sitting between them. CDR3 in amino acids: CASSSSTLLGGSPYQQFF. DNA for the CDR3: TGTGCCAGCAGCTCCTCCACCCTTCTTGGGGGGAGCCCCTACCAGCAGTTCTTC.

CDR3 sequence reads: CASSPPNEGPANYGYTF. CDR3 bases: TGTGCCAGCTCGCCCCCCAACGAGGGCCCAGCTAACTATGGCTACACCTTC. The chain links TRBV18 to TRBJ1-2; no firm D call. Trimming removed 6 bases at V and 0 bases at J, with 20 bases between. The CDR3 runs 17 residues. From germline, CDR1 is KGHSH and CDR2 LQKENI.

J is TRBJ1-5 and V is TRBV19; 8 bases agree with TRBD1. This CDR3 spans 15 amino acids. The germline gives CDR1 LNHDA, CDR2 SQIVND (reference sequence). With V trimmed by 3 bases and J by 7 bases, 8 bases remained unmatched. The CDR3 DNA follows: TGTGCCAGTAGTATTATCGGCAGGGGGCCCCAGCCCCAGCATTTT. Its protein product is CASSIIGRGPQPQHF.

V is TRBV29-1 and J is TRBJ2-7; perhaps TRBD1 as D (6 bases). The V and J ends lost 6 bases and 1 base respectively, with 10 bases between them. Germline values: CDR1 SQVTM, CDR2 ANQGSEA. The CDR3 spans 12 residues. CDR3 protein: CSVGTWSYEQYF. Written as DNA, the CDR3 is TGCAGCGTCGGGACATGGTCCTACGAGCAGTACTTC.

The count of this clone is one. The CDR3 coding sequence is TGTGCCAGCAGCCTGCTCCGGGACAGGGGTAGAGCCAACTATGGCTACACCTTC. It encodes CASSLLRDRGRANYGYTF. The rearrangement joins TRBV28 to TRBJ1-2, with TRBD1 identical over 10 bases. CDR1 is MDHEN, CDR2 SYDVKM, per germline. CDR3 length: 18 residues. The V segment lost 6 bases and the J segment 2 bases; nucleotides outside the gene matches: 15.

This chain connects TRBV15 to TRBJ1-4; D is perhaps TRBD1 (5 bases). The V and J ends lost 0 bases and 7 bases respectively, with 6 bases between them. CDR1 and CDR2 (germline): LNHNV, YYDKDF (reference sequence). The CDR3 sequence is 13 residues long. The CDR3 nucleotides are TGTGCCACCAGCAGAGATCAGGGTGAAAAACTGTTTTTT. Amino acids: CATSRDQGEKLFF.

The chain employs TRBV5-5 and TRBJ1-2, with TRBD1 identical over 7 bases. The germline CDR1 and CDR2 sequences are SGHKS and YYEKEE (reference sequence). V trimming: 0 bases; J trimming: 8 bases; junction bases outside the gene matches: 4. This CDR3 comprises 13 residues. The CDR3 spells CASSLGQGAGYTF. In nucleotides, the CDR3 is TGTGCCAGCAGCTTGGGACAGGGAGCAGGCTACACCTTC.

This clone was detected a few times. The rearrangement joins TRBV5-1 to TRBJ2-2, with 7 positions matching TRBD1. The CDR3 consists of 16 residues. The junction had 12 bases not matched to a gene; V was cut back by 4 bases and J by 6 bases. Germline values: CDR1 SGHRS, CDR2 YFSETQ. The CDR3: CASSERTGVVSGELFF. The CDR3 DNA reads as TGCGCCAGCAGCGAGCGGACAGGTGTTGTGTCCGGGGAGCTGTTTTTT.

The chain has TRBV25-1 and TRBJ1-2, with a tentative D call TRBD1 (6 bases). Germline V gene data show CDR1 as MGHDK and CDR2 as SYGVNS. The CDR3 length is 16 residues. V was pared by 0 bases and J by 8 bases, with 19 bases between. Written as DNA, the CDR3 is TGTGCCAGCAGTGAATACCCTATACAGGGAATGTACGGCTACACCTTC. Its protein product is CASSEYPIQGMYGYTF.

CDR3 residues: CASSYISSGEGQPQHF. Here the CDR3 DNA reads TGTGCCAGCAGTTATATCTCGAGCGGGGAGGGGCAGCCCCAGCATTTT. The J gene is TRBJ1-5, the V gene TRBV6-2 or TRBV6-3; possible D gene TRBD1, 5 bases. Germline-derived CDR1 and CDR2 are MNHEY and SVGEGT. This CDR3 has 16 amino acids. V lost 3 bases, J lost 7 bases, and 19 bases lay in between.

This clone rates as medium-sized (0.01 to 0.1%). The DNA of the CDR3 is TGTGCCAGCAGCAGGACTAGCGGGAGGGGAGAGACCCAGTACTTC. Translating it yields CASSRTSGRGETQYF. The chain joins TRBV27 to TRBJ2-5, with TRBD2 identical over 15 bases. V lost 6 bases to trimming and J lost 4 bases; unmatched junction nucleotides: 3. Germline CDR1 and CDR2: MNHEY and SMNVEV (reference sequence). This CDR3 spans 15 amino acids.

V usage is TRBV6-6 and J usage is TRBJ2-5; 10 nucleotides match TRBD2. After removal of 5 bases from V and 2 bases from J, the junction contained 5 bases not matched to a gene. The germline gives CDR1 MNHNY, CDR2 SVGAGI (reference sequence). CDR3 length: 15 amino acids. In DNA, the CDR3 is TGTGCCAGCAGTCAAGCGGGAGGGGGGCAAGAGACCCAGTACTTC. Translation gives CASSQAGGGQETQYF.

V is TRBV28 and J is TRBJ2-4; D perhaps matches TRBD2 (5 bases). Per germline, CDR1 MDHEN and CDR2 SYDVKM. Between the trimmed V and J ends, which lost 5 bases and 9 bases, there was a span of 17 bases. The CDR3 loop spans 14 amino acids. Here the CDR3 reads CASSPGPSRGIQYF. The CDR3 region has the DNA TGTGCCAGCAGTCCCGGCCCATCTCGGGGCATTCAGTACTTC.

The rearrangement uses TRBV27 and TRBJ2-7; a possible D gene is TRBD1 (6 bases). The CDR3 extends over 14 amino acids. V was pared by 6 bases and J by 2 bases, with 14 bases between. Germline CDR1 MNHEY, CDR2 SMNVEV (reference sequence). Written as DNA, the CDR3 is TGTGCCAGCAGACTGACAGGAGGTACCTACGAGCAGTACTTC. Translated, it gives CASRLTGGTYEQYF.

The gene calls are TRBV4-1 and TRBJ1-2; weak D call: TRBD1 (5 bases). Trimming left V 0 bases short and J 4 bases short, with 12 bases between. Germline V CDR1 and CDR2: MGHRA, YSYEKL. This CDR3 comprises 15 residues. This CDR3 reads CASSQDPTAFYGYTF. The CDR3, as DNA: TGCGCCAGCAGCCAAGACCCGACAGCATTCTATGGCTACACCTTC.

This clone appeared a few times. This sequence joins TRBV5-1 and TRBJ2-7; the match to TRBD1 covers 10 bases. The CDR3 runs 15 residues. The germline V gene encodes CDR1 SGHRS and CDR2 YFSETQ. The ends lost 0 bases at V and 4 bases at J; junction bases unmatched: 4. CDR3 in DNA: TGCGCCAGCAGCTTGGGGCCGGGACAGGGGTACGAGCAGTACTTC. Translated, it gives CASSLGPGQGYEQYF. The full variable domain, completed using reference TRBV5-1 and TRBJ2-7, is KAGVTQTPRYLIKTRGQQVTLSCSPISGHRSVSWYQQTPGQGLQFLFEYFSETQRNKGNFPGRFSGRQFSNSRSEMNVSTLELGDSALYLCASSLGPGQGYEQYFGPGTRLTVT.

The V call is TRBV18, the J call TRBJ1-2; 9 bases are shared with TRBD1. The length of the CDR3 is 15 residues. The germline CDR1 and CDR2 sequences are KGHSH and LQKENI. V lost 3 bases to trimming and J lost 1 base; unmatched junction nucleotides: 3. CDR3 in amino acids: CASSPGQGLNYGYTF. The CDR3, as DNA: TGTGCCAGCTCACCGGGACAGGGTCTTAACTATGGCTACACCTTC.

The chain has TRBV7-2 and TRBJ1-5, with D possibly TRBD1 on 6 matching bases. From germline, CDR1 is SGHTA and CDR2 FQGNSA. CDR3 length equals 14 residues. V shed 4 bases and J shed 3 bases, with 10 bases lying between them. CDR3 nucleotides: TGTGCCAGCAGCTCACAGGGATACAATCAGCCCCAGCATTTT. As protein: CASSSQGYNQPQHF.